This T cell receptor beta chain was sequenced for a study of OX40 agonist ivuxolimab in advanced cancers. General study points: CD4+ and CD8+ blood T cells expanded clonally by week 6 at 0.1 to 3.0 mg/kg.

V lost 6 bases, J lost 2 bases, and 16 bases lay in between. Germline loops: CDR1 MNHEY, CDR2 SVGAGI. The CDR3 sequence is 15 residues long. TCRdb's copy holds only in-frame clones and misses some; the assay was immunoSEQ multiplex PCR. The top ten hold around 2.7% of the sample, which has about 84,000 clones, approximately 88% seen once. This clone was picked up a small number of times. What it binds is unknown. The chain uses TRBV6-5 and TRBJ1-2; D not resolved. The receptor comes from an adult with an advanced solid tumor such as melanoma, head and neck, liver or kidney cancer. Sequencing was performed on CD4+ or CD8+ T cells sorted from blood, taken in a trial of the OX40 agonist ivuxolimab. The CDR3: CASRRAKEPNYGYTF. CDR3 DNA: TGTGCCAGCAGAAGAGCGAAGGAACCAAACTATGGCTACACCTTC.